This TCR beta chain was found in a study of T-cell memory formation after mild COVID-19. Study context: Largely donor-specific TCR clusters were found. Notes on the study in general: Clones from the second wave (peaking day 37) had unconfirmed SARS-CoV-2 specificity. Later expanders leaned CD4+, whereas clones that contracted between day 15 and 85 were balanced CD4/CD8.

Germline V CDR1 and CDR2: SGHTA, FQGNSA. CDR3 size: 14 residues. Between the trimmed V and J ends, which lost 4 bases and 4 bases, there was a span of 13 bases. Barcoded TCR alpha and TCR beta cDNA libraries with UMIs came from 5'RACE using constant-segment primers. TCRdb reprocessed the 5' RACE reads with MiXCR, giving one entry per CDR3 protein. The data show about 110,000 distinct CDR3 sequences, 15% to 20% seen once. This clonotype was seen a few times. Its antigen is currently unknown. Sequencing was performed on PBMCs or a T cell subset sorted from them (not recorded which). The TCR sequence derives from a man between 18 and 35 years old who had mild COVID-19 (a few samples of this study predate the infection). Cell type and time point are not known. The chain joins TRBV7-2 to TRBJ1-2; no firm D call. The CDR3 spells CASSSLTQVYGYTF. The CDR3 bases are TGTGCCAGCAGCTCCTTGACACAAGTCTATGGCTACACCTTC.